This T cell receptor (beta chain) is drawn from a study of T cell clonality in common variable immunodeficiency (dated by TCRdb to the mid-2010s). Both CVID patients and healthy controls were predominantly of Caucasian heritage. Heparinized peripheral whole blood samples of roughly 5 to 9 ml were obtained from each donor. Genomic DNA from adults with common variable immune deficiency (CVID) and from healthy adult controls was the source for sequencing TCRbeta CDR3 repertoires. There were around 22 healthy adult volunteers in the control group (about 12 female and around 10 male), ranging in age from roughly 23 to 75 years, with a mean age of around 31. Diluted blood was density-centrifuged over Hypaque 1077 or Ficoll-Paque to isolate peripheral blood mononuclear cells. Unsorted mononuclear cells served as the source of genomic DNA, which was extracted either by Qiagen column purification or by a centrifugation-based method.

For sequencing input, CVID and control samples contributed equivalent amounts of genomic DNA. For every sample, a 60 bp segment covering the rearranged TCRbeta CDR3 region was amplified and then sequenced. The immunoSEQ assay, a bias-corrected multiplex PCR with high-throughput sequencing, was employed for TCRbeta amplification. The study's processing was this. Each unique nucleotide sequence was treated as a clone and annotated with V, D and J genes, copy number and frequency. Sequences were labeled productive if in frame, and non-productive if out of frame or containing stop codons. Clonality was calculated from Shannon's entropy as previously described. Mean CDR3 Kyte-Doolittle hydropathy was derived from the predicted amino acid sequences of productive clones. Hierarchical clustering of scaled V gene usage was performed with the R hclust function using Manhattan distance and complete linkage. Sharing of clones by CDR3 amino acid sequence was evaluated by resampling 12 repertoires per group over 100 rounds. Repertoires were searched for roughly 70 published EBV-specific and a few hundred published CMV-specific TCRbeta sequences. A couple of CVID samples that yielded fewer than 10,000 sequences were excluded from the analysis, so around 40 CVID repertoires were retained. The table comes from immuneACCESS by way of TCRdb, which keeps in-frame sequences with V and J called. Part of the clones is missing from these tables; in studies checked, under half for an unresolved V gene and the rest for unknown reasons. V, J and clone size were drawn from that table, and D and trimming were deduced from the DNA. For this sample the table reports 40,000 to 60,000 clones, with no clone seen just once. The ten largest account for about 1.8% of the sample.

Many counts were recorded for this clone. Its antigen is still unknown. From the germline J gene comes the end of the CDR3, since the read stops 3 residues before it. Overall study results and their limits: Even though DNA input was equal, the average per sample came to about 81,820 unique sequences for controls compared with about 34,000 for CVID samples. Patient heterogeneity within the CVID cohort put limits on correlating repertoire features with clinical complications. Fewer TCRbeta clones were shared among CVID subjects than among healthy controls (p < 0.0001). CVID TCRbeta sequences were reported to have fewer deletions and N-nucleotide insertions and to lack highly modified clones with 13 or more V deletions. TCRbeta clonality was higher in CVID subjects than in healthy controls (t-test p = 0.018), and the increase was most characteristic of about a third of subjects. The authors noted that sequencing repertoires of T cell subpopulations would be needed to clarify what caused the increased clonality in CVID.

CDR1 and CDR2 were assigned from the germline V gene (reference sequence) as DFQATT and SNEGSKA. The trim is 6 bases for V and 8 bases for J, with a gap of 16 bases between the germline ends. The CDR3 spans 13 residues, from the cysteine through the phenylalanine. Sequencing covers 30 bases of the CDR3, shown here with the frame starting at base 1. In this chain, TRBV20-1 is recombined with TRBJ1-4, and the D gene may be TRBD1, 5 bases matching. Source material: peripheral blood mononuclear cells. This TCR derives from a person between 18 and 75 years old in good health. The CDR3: CSAGAGAGEKLFF. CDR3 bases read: TGCAGTGCAGGGGCGGGAGCGGGGGAAAAA.